Reported below is one TCR beta chain. Its cognate antigen is unknown. TCRdb independently ran MiXCR on the 5' RACE reads; one entry per CDR3 protein. This sample has some 1,700,000 distinct CDR3 sequences, with 25% to 35% found just once. The data belong to a study of identical twins. General study results and limits: Excess low generation probability was seen in twin-shared out-of-frame alpha sequences. Conclusions came from cross-sectional statistical analysis, not from following the same donors.

With 4 bases removed from V and 6 bases from J, the gap between germline ends came to 10 bases. The CDR3 extends over 12 amino acids. CDR1 and CDR2 (germline): SQVTM, ANQGSEA. The clonotype comes from a newborn girl in good health. The material sequenced was cord blood. The chain couples TRBV29-1 to TRBJ2-4, with a tentative D call TRBD2 (5 bases). The CDR3 DNA sequence: TGCAGCGTTGCTTCCCGGGGAAACATTCAGTACTTC. Its protein is CSVASRGNIQYF.